These 30 T cell receptor beta chains were sequenced from one sample in a study of blood T cell repertoires in COVID-19 (dated by TCRdb to the early 2020s). Receptor libraries were prepared by the immunoSEQ multiplex PCR assay. TCRdb carries this immuneACCESS record with in-frame sequences only. Its versions omit some clonotypes, under half of them owing to an unresolved V gene in the studies checked, with the rest unexplained. The sample yields some 41,000 clones; 82% were counted once. The ten largest make up more than 4% of the sample. Material: peripheral blood. These receptors were obtained from a woman aged 70-85 years with acute or convalescent COVID-19.

The chain uses TRBV7-2 and TRBJ2-4; unclear D gene. CDR3 length: 16 residues. The V end was cut by 2 bases, the J end by 1 base, with 12 bases between. Germline assignment: CDR1 SGHTA and CDR2 FQGNSA. The DNA for the CDR3 is TGTGCCAGCAGCTTACCCCTAGGCTGGGCCAAAAACATTCAGTACTTC. Residues: CASSLPLGWAKNIQYF.

This clone was counted between two and nine times. CDR3 in DNA: TGTGCCAGCAGTTACTCAACGGCAGGCAACAATCAGCCCCAGCATTTT. Protein product: CASSYSTAGNNQPQHF. This sequence joins TRBV6-2 or TRBV6-3 and TRBJ1-5; D remains ambiguous. V lost 0 bases, J lost 3 bases, and 12 bases lay in between. The CDR3 runs to 16 residues. The V gene's germline CDR1 is MNHEY and CDR2 SVGEGT.

The rearrangement links TRBV5-4 to TRBJ2-1, with 7 bases identical to TRBD2. Germline CDR1 SGHNT, CDR2 YYREEE (reference sequence). The CDR3 extends over 14 amino acids. The trim removed 0 bases at V and 8 bases at J, leaving 5 bases unmatched. The chain's CDR3 is CASSLGEGRDEQFF. As DNA, the CDR3 is TGTGCCAGCAGCTTGGGGGAGGGGAGGGATGAGCAGTTCTTC.

The chain recombines TRBV18 with TRBJ2-4, with a tentative D call TRBD2 (6 bases). Trimming cost V 1 base and J 0 bases, with 19 bases left between them. The CDR3 is 19 amino acids. Germline loops: CDR1 KGHSH, CDR2 LQKENI. The CDR3 is CASSPLRLTGDRAKNIQYF. The DNA for the CDR3 is TGTGCCAGCTCACCACTGCGTTTAACGGGAGACAGAGCCAAAAACATTCAGTACTTC.

The chain combines TRBV6-2 or TRBV6-3 with TRBJ1-5; D perhaps matches TRBD1 (5 bases). This CDR3 spans 18 amino acids. V was clipped by 5 bases and J by 0 bases, with 20 bases between them. Germline CDR1 is MNHEY and CDR2 is SVGEGT. DNA for the CDR3: TGTGCCAGCAGTCCGACAGATTTCTTAACGTCTAGCAATCAGCCCCAGCATTTT. Amino acid sequence: CASSPTDFLTSSNQPQHF.

This clone was detected only a few times. The chain combines TRBV4-2 with TRBJ1-6, with TRBD1 matching 7 bases. The V segment lost 6 bases and the J segment 6 bases; nucleotides outside the gene matches: 14. CDR3 length: 17 residues. Per the germline V gene, CDR1 is LGHNA and CDR2 is YNFKEQ. CDR3 protein: CASSRQTVRDSNSPLHF. The CDR3 DNA reads TGTGCCAGCAGTCGACAAACAGTTCGGGACAGTAATTCACCCCTCCACTTT.

The chain uses TRBV5-1 and TRBJ1-5; perhaps TRBD1 as D (6 bases). The germline V and J ends were trimmed by 1 base and 5 bases, with 7 bases remaining between them. The CDR3 loop spans 13 amino acids. CDR1 and CDR2 (germline): SGHRS, YFSETQ. The CDR3 protein is CASSLSGDQPQHF. CDR3 in DNA: TGCGCCAGCAGCTTGTCAGGGGATCAGCCCCAGCATTTT.

The J gene is TRBJ2-2, the V gene TRBV29-1; a weak D match, TRBD2 (6 bases). Germline lookup yields CDR1 SQVTM and CDR2 ANQGSEA. V lost 0 bases and J 2 bases, leaving 10 bases between the germline ends. The CDR3 covers 15 residues. The CDR3 sequence is CSVEDLGGNTGELFF. CDR3 nucleotide sequence: TGCAGCGTTGAAGATCTGGGGGGAAACACCGGGGAGCTGTTTTTT.

CDR3 bases: TGCGCCAGCAGTGATGGGGGGGCTCGGTGGGGCTACACCTTC. Translation gives CASSDGGARWGYTF. This chain uses TRBV10-2 with TRBJ1-2; weak D call: TRBD1 (6 bases). From germline, CDR1 is WSHSY and CDR2 SAAADI. Trimming cost V 3 bases and J 8 bases, with 16 bases left between them. The CDR3 has 14 residues.

This clone was seen only once. In nucleotides, the CDR3 is TGTGCCAGCAGTTTTGGCAGGATGAACACTGAAGCTTTCTTT. It translates to CASSFGRMNTEAFF. The rearrangement links TRBV27 to TRBJ1-1; no clear D gene. Trimming took 3 bases from V and 0 from J, leaving 8 bases between them. The CDR3 extends over 14 amino acids. Germline lookup yields CDR1 MNHEY and CDR2 SMNVEV (reference sequence).

CDR3 protein: CASSLERANYGYTF. For the CDR3, the DNA is TGCGCCAGCAGCTTGGAGAGAGCTAACTATGGCTACACCTTC. This chain links TRBV5-1 with TRBJ1-2; D remains unclear. Germline V gene lookup returns CDR1 SGHRS and CDR2 YFSETQ. V was trimmed by 0 bases and J by 0 bases, leaving 6 bases between them. The CDR3 extends over 14 amino acids. The entire variable domain, with the rest obtained from reference TRBV5-1 and TRBJ1-2, is as follows: KAGVTQTPRYLIKTRGQQVTLSCSPISGHRSVSWYQQTPGQGLQFLFEYFSETQRNKGNFPGRFSGRQFSNSRSEMNVSTLELGDSALYLCASSLERANYGYTFGSGTRLTVV.

This clone was detected only a few times. The V and J genes are TRBV6-6 and TRBJ2-7; tentatively, D is TRBD2 (6 bases). V was clipped by 5 bases and J by 0 bases, with 17 bases between them. The CDR3 covers 16 residues. CDR1 is MNHNY and CDR2 is SVGAGI in the germline V gene (reference sequence). The CDR3 loop reads CASSPSGGRGSYEQYF. The CDR3 DNA reads TGTGCCAGCAGTCCCTCCGGCGGGCGGGGCTCCTACGAGCAGTACTTC.

The rearrangement joins TRBV5-8 to TRBJ2-6, with 10 bases lining up with TRBD1. The germline V gene has CDR1 SGHTS and CDR2 YDEGEE. This CDR3 has 19 residues. V dropped 3 bases and J dropped 4; count of bases not matched to a gene: 13. In DNA, the CDR3 is TGTGCCAGCAGCTACACCCTGCTGACAGGGGGCGCGGGGGCCAACGTCCTGACTTTC. Its translation: CASSYTLLTGGAGANVLTF.

The chain couples TRBV19 to TRBJ2-2; 13 bases fit TRBD2. The CDR3 contains 16 residues. V was pared by 4 bases and J by 3 bases, with 2 bases of the junction left unmatched. CDR1 and CDR2 (germline): LNHDA, SQIVND (reference sequence). CDR3 sequence: CASSRLAGGHTGELFF. The CDR3, as DNA: TGTGCCAGTAGTAGACTAGCGGGAGGTCACACCGGGGAGCTGTTTTTT.

The chain is built from TRBV6-2 or TRBV6-3 and TRBJ2-7; 9 positions match TRBD1. The length of the CDR3 is 15 residues. V lost 4 bases to trimming and J lost 1 base; unmatched junction nucleotides: 5. Germline V CDR1 and CDR2: MNHEY, SVGEGT. In DNA, the CDR3 is TGTGCCAGCAGTTGGACAGGGGTCGTGTCCTACGAGCAGTACTTC. It yields the protein CASSWTGVVSYEQYF.

The rearrangement joins TRBV3-1 (or the pseudogene TRBV3-2) to TRBJ2-1; 7 nucleotides line up with TRBD1. V was pared by 6 bases and J by 8 bases, with 7 bases of the junction left unmatched. The V gene's germline CDR1 is LGHDT and CDR2 YNNKEL (reference sequence). The CDR3 spans 13 residues. CDR3 nucleotide sequence: TGTGCCAGCAGGCACAGGGGTAGGGATGAGCAGTTCTTC. The encoded protein is CASRHRGRDEQFF.

The chain links TRBV3-1 (or the pseudogene TRBV3-2) to TRBJ2-1; TRBD2 matches at 12 bases. The V and J ends lost 4 bases and 8 bases, in that order; junction bases with no gene match: 12. The CDR3 length is 17 residues. Germline values: CDR1 LGHDT, CDR2 YNNKEL (reference sequence). This CDR3 is CASSLTKLAGGIDEQFF. The CDR3 DNA sequence: TGTGCCAGCAGCCTAACTAAACTAGCGGGAGGCATCGATGAGCAGTTCTTC.

This clone was picked up one time. This sequence joins TRBV4-2 and TRBJ1-6; D perhaps matches TRBD1 (5 bases). The CDR3 loop spans 15 amino acids. Trimming left V 6 bases short and J 10 bases short, with 19 bases between. Germline V gene sequence: CDR1 LGHNA, CDR2 YNFKEQ. CDR3 nucleotide sequence: TGTGCCAGCAGTCGCAATGGGGACTCAGGCTCACCCCTCCACTTT. It yields the protein CASSRNGDSGSPLHF.

This chain links TRBV21-1 with TRBJ2-3; the table's TRBD2 call for D was not verified on the DNA. TRBV21-1 is listed as a pseudogene. The CDR3 length is 18 residues. In DNA, the CDR3 is TGTGCCAGCAGCAAAGGGGTATTTTCGGGAGGGACGACAGATACGCAGTATTTT. It encodes CASSKGVFSGGTTDTQYF.

The V and J genes are TRBV6-1 and TRBJ2-1; TRBD1 matches at 7 bases. CDR1 and CDR2 from the germline V gene are MNHNS and SASEGT. CDR3 length: 15 amino acids. V shed 3 bases and J 1 base; nucleotides not matched to a gene: 3. The CDR3 reads CASSDRGLSYNEQFF. The CDR3 DNA reads as TGTGCCAGCAGTGATAGGGGGCTGTCCTACAATGAGCAGTTCTTC.

The rearrangement joins TRBV7-2 to TRBJ2-7; unclear D gene. Deletions cut 4 bases from V and 7 bases from J, with 14 bases between. The germline gives CDR1 SGHTA, CDR2 FQGNSA. The CDR3 is made up of 13 amino acids. The DNA of the CDR3 is TGTGCCAGCAGCTCCCGGAGTGGTTGGGAGCAGTACTTC. It is translated as CASSSRSGWEQYF. Supplemented by reference TRBV7-2 and TRBJ2-7, the full variable domain reads GAGVSQSPSNKVTEKGKDVELRCDPISGHTALYWYRQSLGQGLEFLIYFQGNSAPDKSGLPSDRFSAERTGGSVSTLTIQRTQQEDSAVYLCASSSRSGWEQYFGPGTRLTVT.

V and J are TRBV4-1 and TRBJ1-4, with 7 bases aligning to TRBD1. V was clipped by 4 bases and J by 8 bases; unmatched bases: 10. Germline V lookup: CDR1 MGHRA, CDR2 YSYEKL. CDR3 length equals 15 residues. Here the CDR3 reads CASSLGDRVGEKLFF. The CDR3 coding sequence is TGCGCCAGCAGCCTAGGCGACAGGGTTGGAGAAAAACTGTTTTTT.

The J gene is TRBJ2-7, the V gene TRBV19, with TRBD2 as a possible D gene (6 bases). Germline-derived CDR1 and CDR2 are LNHDA and SQIVND (reference sequence). Trimming shortened V by 7 bases and J by 2 bases, and 15 bases separated the two germline ends. The CDR3 is 14 amino acids. The CDR3 protein is CASKDNSGTYEQYF. CDR3 nucleotides: TGTGCCAGTAAGGATAATAGCGGCACCTACGAGCAGTACTTC.

This rearrangement joins TRBV4-2 to TRBJ2-3; D may be TRBD1 (6 bases). The germline V gene encodes CDR1 LGHNA and CDR2 YNFKEQ. The V end was cut by 4 bases, the J end by 0 bases, with 8 bases between. CDR3 length: 14 amino acids. The CDR3 bases are TGTGCCAGCAGCCTAGGACAGAGCACAGATACGCAGTATTTT. Protein: CASSLGQSTDTQYF.

The chain employs TRBV7-2 and TRBJ2-7; perhaps TRBD1 as D (7 bases). The germline gives CDR1 SGHTA, CDR2 FQGNSA. The CDR3 covers 14 residues. The ends were cut back, 3 bases at V and 2 bases at J, with 11 bases in the middle. CDR3 residues: CASSFQGGTYEQYF. In DNA, the CDR3 is TGTGCCAGCAGCTTTCAGGGGGGCACCTACGAGCAGTACTTC.

This clone showed up just a few times. The chain joins TRBV7-8 to TRBJ1-1; a weak D match, TRBD1 (6 bases). CDR1 and CDR2 from the germline V gene are SGHVS and FQNEAQ. Trimming took off 2 bases at V and 11 bases at J, with 15 bases between the two ends. The CDR3 contains 13 residues. The CDR3, as DNA: TGTGCCAGCAGCTTAATGGGGGCCGCTTATGCTTTCTTT. Residues: CASSLMGAAYAFF.

The chain uses TRBV18 and TRBJ2-1; TRBD2 aligns across 10 bases. The CDR3 loop spans 17 amino acids. V lost 3 bases to trimming and J lost 6 bases; unmatched junction nucleotides: 11. Germline V gene sequence: CDR1 KGHSH, CDR2 LQKENI. This chain's CDR3 is CASSPRTSGPTGNEQFF. In nucleotides, the CDR3 is TGTGCCAGCTCACCGAGGACTAGCGGCCCCACAGGCAATGAGCAGTTCTTC. The entire variable domain, with the rest obtained from reference TRBV18 and TRBJ2-1, is as follows: NAGVMQNPRHLVRRRGQEARLRCSPMKGHSHVYWYRQLPEEGLKFMVYLQKENIIDESGMPKERFSAEFPKEGPSILRIQQVVRGDSAAYFCASSPRTSGPTGNEQFFGPGTRLTVL.

The chain joins TRBV6-5 to TRBJ2-1; TRBD1 matches 8 bases. The CDR3 totals 15 residues. CDR1 and CDR2 from the germline V gene are MNHEY and SVGAGI. The trim removed 4 bases at V and 0 bases at J, leaving 2 bases unmatched. CDR3 coding DNA: TGTGCCAGCAGTTCCGGGACAGGCTCCTACAATGAGCAGTTCTTC. Translated, it gives CASSSGTGSYNEQFF.

This chain connects TRBV30 to TRBJ1-5; no clear D gene. CDR3 length equals 13 residues. Per the germline V gene, CDR1 is GTSNPN and CDR2 is SVGIG (reference sequence). V was pared by 0 bases and J by 7 bases, with 10 bases between. DNA for the CDR3: TGTGCCTGGAGTGTTGATTCGAGCCAGCCCCAGCATTTT. Protein: CAWSVDSSQPQHF.

The rearrangement joins TRBV2 to TRBJ1-5; D unresolved. CDR3 length equals 11 residues. The V end was cut by 3 bases, the J end by 11 bases, with 8 bases between. Per the germline V gene, CDR1 is SNHLY and CDR2 is FYNNEI. Here the CDR3 DNA reads TGTGCCAGCAGTGAGACTGGCACCCAGCATTTT. Its protein product is CASSETGTQHF. Supplemented by reference TRBV2 and TRBJ1-5, the full variable domain reads EPEVTQTPSHQVTQMGQEVILRCVPISNHLYFYWYRQILGQKVEFLVSFYNNEISEKSEIFDDQFSVERPDGSNFTLKIRSTKLEDSAMYFCASSETGTQHFGDGTRLSIL.